Presented here are 20 T cell receptor beta chains from one specimen sequenced in a study of a mutant IDH1 vaccine in newly diagnosed glioma. TCRdb's table, derived via immunoSEQ multiplex PCR, lists solely in-frame clones and lacks some. The data contain approximately 35,000 clones, approximately 90% of them singletons. For these TCRs, the target antigens are not known. The time point: week 23, last vaccination. With topical imiquimod, each dose of the vaccine consisted of 300 ug of mutant IDH1 20-mer peptide. This specimen was PBMCs, taken from a glioma patient whose treatment included an IDH1 peptide vaccine. All receptors come from a man aged 35 to 55 with glioma.

CDR3 in DNA: TGTGCCAGCTCACCACGCCGGGACGACGAGCAGTACGTC. It is translated as CASSPRRDDEQYV. This chain joins TRBV18 and TRBJ2-7; TRBD1 or TRBD2 may be the D gene (5 bases each). The CDR3 has 13 residues. Trimming took 1 base from V and 5 from J, leaving 9 bases between them. Germline loops: CDR1 KGHSH, CDR2 LQKENI.

This clone was detected once. This sequence joins TRBV11-2 and TRBJ2-1; perhaps TRBD1 as D (6 bases). V was clipped by 5 bases and J by 10 bases, with 9 bases between them. The CDR3 runs to 11 residues. Per germline, CDR1 SGHAT and CDR2 FQNNGV. CDR3 coding DNA: TGTGCCAGCAGCCTTGGACAGGAGCAGTTCTTC. Translated: CASSLGQEQFF.

The chain uses TRBV27 and TRBJ2-7, with TRBD2 matching over 10 bases. The CDR3 contains 13 residues. Germline V gene data show CDR1 as MNHEY and CDR2 as SMNVEV (reference sequence). The junction had 2 bases not matched to a gene; V was cut back by 5 bases and J by 4 bases. The CDR3 DNA reads as TGTGCCAGCAGTGCTAGCGGGAGTTACGAGCAGTACTTC. Its translation: CASSASGSYEQYF.

The chain employs TRBV29-1 and TRBJ2-5, with 13 bases aligning to TRBD2. V lost 6 bases and J lost 11; bases outside the gene matches: 24. Germline CDR1 reads SQVTM; CDR2 reads ANQGSEA. The CDR3 sequence is 18 residues long. This CDR3 reads CSVRDLTSGRTSRGEQYF. CDR3 DNA sequence: TGCAGCGTGAGGGATTTGACTAGCGGGAGGACATCAAGGGGGGAGCAGTACTTC. The full variable domain, completed using reference TRBV29-1 and TRBJ2-5, is SAVISQKPSRDICQRGTSLTIQCQVDSQVTMMFWYRQQPGQSLTLIATANQGSEATYESGFVIDKFPISRPNLTFSTLTVSNMSPEDSSIYLCSVRDLTSGRTSRGEQYFGPGTRLLVL.

This chain uses TRBV28 with TRBJ1-5; tentatively, D is TRBD1 (6 bases). The CDR3 is made up of 15 amino acids. V shed 2 bases and J shed 6 bases, with 14 bases lying between them. Germline loops: CDR1 MDHEN, CDR2 SYDVKM. As DNA, the CDR3 is TGTGCCAGCAGTTTAATCCCACAGGGCGTTCAGCCCCAGCATTTT. Its translation: CASSLIPQGVQPQHF.

The rearrangement joins TRBV6-1 to TRBJ2-2, with 12 bases fitting TRBD2. The CDR3 sequence is 15 residues long. V lost 6 bases, J lost 6 bases, and 5 bases stayed unmatched. Germline V gene data show CDR1 as MNHNS and CDR2 as SASEGT. CDR3 DNA: TGTGCCAGCAGCAGTCTAGCGGGAGGGCCCGGGGAGCTGTTTTTT. This translates into CASSSLAGGPGELFF.

CDR3 DNA sequence: TGTGCCAGCAGTTTAAGGGGATCGGGGAACACTGAAGCTTTCTTT. It translates to CASSLRGSGNTEAFF. J is TRBJ1-1 and V is TRBV27; possibly TRBD1 for D (5 bases). The V gene's germline CDR1 is MNHEY and CDR2 SMNVEV (reference sequence). V was clipped by 2 bases and J by 1 base, with 11 bases between them. The CDR3 extends over 15 amino acids.

The V and J genes are TRBV5-5 and TRBJ1-6; 7 bases line up with TRBD1. The length of the CDR3 is 17 residues. Germline-derived CDR1 and CDR2 are SGHKS and YYEKEE (reference sequence). V lost 0 bases and J lost 9; bases outside the gene matches: 12. The CDR3 loop is CASSLAFGAGGSSPLHF. The CDR3 DNA is TGTGCCAGCAGCTTGGCATTCGGCGCAGGGGGTAGTTCACCCCTCCACTTT. The whole variable domain, filled in from reference TRBV5-5 and TRBJ1-6, reads DAGVTQSPTHLIKTRGQQVTLRCSPISGHKSVSWYQQVLGQGPQFIFQYYEKEERGRGNFPDRFSARQFPNYSSELNVNALLLGDSALYLCASSLAFGAGGSSPLHFGNGTRLTVT.

The V and J genes are TRBV13 and TRBJ2-7; D ambiguous. Trimming removed 3 bases from V and 7 bases from J, with 16 bases in between. Germline V gene data show CDR1 as PRHDT and CDR2 as FYEKMQ (reference sequence). The CDR3 extends over 14 amino acids. The CDR3 loop reads CASSLLGFPGEQYF. The CDR3 DNA reads as TGTGCCAGCAGCTTGTTAGGATTTCCTGGGGAGCAGTACTTC. The entire variable domain, with the rest obtained from reference TRBV13 and TRBJ2-7, is as follows: AAGVIQSPRHLIKEKRETATLKCYPIPRHDTVYWYQQGPGQDPQFLISFYEKMQSDKGSIPDRFSAQQFSDYHSELNMSSLELGDSALYFCASSLLGFPGEQYFGPGTRLTVT.

In its sample, this clone is medium-sized (0.01 to 0.1%). The chain employs TRBV2 and TRBJ1-5; D might be TRBD1 (6 bases). The CDR3 is 15 residues long. Trimming pared 6 bases from V and 1 base from J, leaving 13 bases between. Germline lookup yields CDR1 SNHLY and CDR2 FYNNEI. The chain's CDR3 is CASRDLQGSNQPQHF. The CDR3 DNA follows: TGTGCCAGCAGGGACCTCCAGGGGAGCAATCAGCCCCAGCATTTT.

The genes are TRBV7-9 and TRBJ1-2; D is undetermined. Germline CDR1 and CDR2: SEHNR and FQNEAQ (reference sequence). This CDR3 is 13 amino acids long. V was cut by 5 bases and J by 0 bases, with 7 bases left in between. The CDR3 DNA reads as TGTGCCAGCAGCCCTACGGCTAACTATGGCTACACCTTC. This gives the protein CASSPTANYGYTF.

V gene TRBV7-8 combines with J gene TRBJ2-1; the D is unclear. Germline V gene lookup returns CDR1 SGHVS and CDR2 FQNEAQ. The length of the CDR3 is 15 residues. Trimming shortened V by 5 bases and J by 6 bases, and 17 bases separated the two germline ends. CDR3 DNA: TGTGCCAGCAGCCCGCCCCAACTGGACCGCAATGAGCAGTTCTTC. It encodes CASSPPQLDRNEQFF.

The chain carries TRBV27 and TRBJ1-1, with 7 bases identical to TRBD1. The germline V gene has CDR1 MNHEY and CDR2 SMNVEV (reference sequence). V gave up 6 bases and J gave up 5 bases; unmatched junction bases: 9. The CDR3 extends over 14 amino acids. The CDR3 sequence is CASSPTGRRTEAFF. CDR3 nucleotide sequence: TGTGCCAGCAGCCCGACAGGGAGAAGGACTGAAGCTTTCTTT.

This CDR3 reads CASSPPGFNYTF. The CDR3 nucleotides read TGTGCCAGCAGCCCACCAGGATTTAACTACACCTTC. The V gene is TRBV7-2, the J gene TRBJ1-2, with D unresolved. This CDR3 is 12 amino acids long. CDR1 is SGHTA, CDR2 FQGNSA, per germline. Trimming took 5 bases from V and 10 from J, leaving 14 bases between them.

In nucleotides, the CDR3 is TGTGCCAGTAGTATAATTGACAGAATGAACACTGAAGCTTTCTTT. Amino acid sequence: CASSIIDRMNTEAFF. V gene TRBV19 combines with J gene TRBJ1-1, with a weak D call TRBD1 (5 bases). The V gene lost 2 bases and the J gene lost 0 bases, with 10 bases spanning the gap. The CDR3 consists of 15 residues. Germline CDR1 is LNHDA and CDR2 is SQIVND (reference sequence). Drawing the rest from reference TRBV19 and TRBJ1-1, the complete variable domain is DGGITQSPKYLFRKEGQNVTLSCEQNLNHDAMYWYRQDPGQGLRLIYYSQIVNDFQKGDIAEGYSVSREKKESFPLTVTSAQKNPTAFYLCASSIIDRMNTEAFFGQGTRLTVV.

This clone was seen only once. The chain combines TRBV5-1 with TRBJ2-2; 7 bases fit TRBD1. Looked up from germline, CDR1 is SGHRS and CDR2 is YFSETQ. The CDR3 is 15 amino acids. V lost 2 bases, J lost 3 bases, and 4 bases stayed unmatched. The CDR3 region is CASSLDRVDTGELFF. The CDR3 DNA reads as TGCGCCAGCAGCTTAGACAGGGTCGACACCGGGGAGCTGTTTTTT. Full variable domain (missing parts from reference TRBV5-1 and TRBJ2-2): KAGVTQTPRYLIKTRGQQVTLSCSPISGHRSVSWYQQTPGQGLQFLFEYFSETQRNKGNFPGRFSGRQFSNSRSEMNVSTLELGDSALYLCASSLDRVDTGELFFGEGSRLTVL.

The rearrangement joins TRBV19 to TRBJ2-3, with 7 bases lining up with TRBD1. The CDR3 has 14 residues. Trimming removed 5 bases from V and 10 bases from J; junction bases left unmatched: 12. CDR1 and CDR2 (germline): LNHDA, SQIVND (reference sequence). The CDR3 DNA sequence: TGTGCCAGTAGTTCGGGGACAGCCTCAGGCCCGCAGTATTTT. As protein: CASSSGTASGPQYF.

The J gene is TRBJ1-3, the V gene TRBV7-9, with D unresolved. Trimming took off 4 bases at V and 0 bases at J, with 16 bases between the two ends. The CDR3 is 17 amino acids. CDR1 and CDR2 from the germline V gene are SEHNR and FQNEAQ (reference sequence). The CDR3 reads CASSSSWTDFSGNTIYF. In nucleotides, the CDR3 is TGTGCCAGCAGCTCATCTTGGACTGACTTCTCTGGAAACACCATATATTTT.

The chain links TRBV5-1 to TRBJ2-3; the D gene is possibly TRBD1 (6 bases). CDR3 length equals 15 residues. Trimming stripped 4 bases from V and 0 bases from J, with 12 bases between. Per the germline V gene, CDR1 is SGHRS and CDR2 is YFSETQ. Here the CDR3 DNA reads TGCGCCAGCAGCATCCAGGGACACAGCACAGATACGCAGTATTTT. This translates into CASSIQGHSTDTQYF.

V and J are TRBV30 and TRBJ2-6; D gene unclear. Looked up from germline, CDR1 is GTSNPN and CDR2 is SVGIG (reference sequence). CDR3 length equals 13 residues. Trimming took 0 bases from V and 4 from J, leaving 4 bases between them. For the CDR3, the DNA is TGTGCCTGGAGTGTTGGGGGGGCCAACGTCCTGACTTTC. It is translated as CAWSVGGANVLTF.